The clone carrying this T cell receptor beta chain was seen more than once but under ten times. Its antigen remains unidentified. These data come from a study of response to subunit inactivated influenza vaccine. Study-wide results and caveats: The study's authors posited that every seasonal influenza vaccination enlists few new T cells.

The CDR3 loop spans 13 amino acids. V lost 4 bases to trimming and J lost 4 bases, with 9 bases between them. Germline CDR1 is SGHRS and CDR2 is YFSETQ. Each CDR3 protein is one row after TCRdb ran MiXCR on the RT-PCR reads. The sample consists of a few hundred thousand distinct CDR3 sequences, about a fifth of them appearing once. The chain joins TRBV5-1 to TRBJ2-1; D ambiguous. The sequence came from a man in his fifties or sixties who received an inactivated influenza vaccine. The sequences come from PBMCs from blood, collected less than 22 months after vaccination. CDR3 nucleotide sequence: TGCGCCAGCAGCAAAGGTGCGTACAATGAGCAGTTCTTC. Protein sequence: CASSKGAYNEQFF.